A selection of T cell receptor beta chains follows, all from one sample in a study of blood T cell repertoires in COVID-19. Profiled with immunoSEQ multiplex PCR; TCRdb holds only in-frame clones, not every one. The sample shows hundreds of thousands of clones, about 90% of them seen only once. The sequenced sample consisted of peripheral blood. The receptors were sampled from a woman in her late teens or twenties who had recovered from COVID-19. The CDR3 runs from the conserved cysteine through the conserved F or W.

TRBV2,CASSGTGLVLAKNIQYF
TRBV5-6,CASSFRQLNTEAFF
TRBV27,CASRGLAGYNEQFF
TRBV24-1,CATSGGSFNQPQHF
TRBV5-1,CASSLTPNTEAFF
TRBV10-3,CAISDGGGANVLTF
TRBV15,CATSRSGRSNQPQHF
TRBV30,CAWSRDRGVYGYTF
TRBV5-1,CASSLRPASGSYNEQFF
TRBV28,CASSPLWEVYGYTF
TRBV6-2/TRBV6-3,CASSYRGLVYGYTF
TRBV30,CAWSPPGLLGDTQYF
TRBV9,CASSVGLRKGKGTGTGCNSPLHF
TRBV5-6,CASSLMTDRQPQHF
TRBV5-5,CASSLVGVNTEAFF
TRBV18,CASSEIRFNEQFF
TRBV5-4,CASSPAKVSGADTQYF
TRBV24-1,CATSDLDRGAKFPLFF
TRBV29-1,CSGLAEYNEQFF
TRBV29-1,CSVVRDYINEQFF
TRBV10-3,CAISESRVYGYTF
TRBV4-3,CASSQGMDRVNTEAFF
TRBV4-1,CASGLLDRGSEKLFF
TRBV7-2,CASSSAAPDTQYF
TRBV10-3,CAISGLAGGDTDTQYF
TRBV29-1,CSVSEAGNQPQHF